The clone carrying this TCR beta chain was detected a few times. The record originates from a study of blood T cell repertoires in COVID-19. V shed 3 bases and J shed 4 bases, with 13 bases lying between them. The CDR3 consists of 15 residues. Germline CDR1 and CDR2: SGHRS and YFSETQ. The assay was immunoSEQ multiplex PCR, and TCRdb's table has in-frame clones only and misses some. The repertoire holds approximately 150,000 clones, with 85% to 90% as singletons. The TCR sequence derives from a man in his late teens or twenties with COVID-19, enrolled during active disease. The material sequenced was peripheral blood. This chain connects TRBV5-1 to TRBJ1-4; D perhaps matches TRBD1 (5 bases). In DNA form, the CDR3 reads TGCGCCAGCAGCTACAGTACGGGGGTTAATGAAAAACTGTTTTTT. Amino acid sequence: CASSYSTGVNEKLFF.